The 16 T cell receptor beta chains below all came from one sample that was sequenced in a study of blood T cell repertoires in COVID-19. Data came from immunoSEQ multiplex PCR; TCRdb stores just in-frame clones and leaves some out. The table lists about 110,000 clones, just over 70% of them singletons. Material: peripheral blood. The receptors here all came from a woman aged 40 to 50 with acute or convalescent COVID-19.

The V and J genes are TRBV28 and TRBJ1-4; perhaps TRBD1 as D (6 bases). The CDR3 length is 15 residues. CDR1 MDHEN and CDR2 SYDVKM come from the germline V gene. The V and J ends lost 3 bases and 8 bases respectively, with 16 bases between them. The CDR3 DNA reads TGTGCCAGCAGTTTGGATCCGGGACAAGCCGAAAAACTGTTTTTT. Translating gives CASSLDPGQAEKLFF.

This clone was found once. The chain is built from TRBV3-1 (or the pseudogene TRBV3-2) and TRBJ1-1; tentatively, D is TRBD1 (5 bases). Trimming removed 0 bases at V and 7 bases at J, with 18 bases between. Per the germline V gene, CDR1 is LGHDT and CDR2 is YNNKEL (reference sequence). The CDR3 totals 16 residues. CDR3 sequence reads: CASSQDLTATVGEAFF. The CDR3, as DNA: TGTGCCAGCAGCCAAGATTTGACAGCTACAGTTGGTGAAGCTTTCTTT.

The chain recombines TRBV6-5 with TRBJ1-6; D ambiguous. Germline CDR1 MNHEY, CDR2 SVGAGI. With 6 bases removed from V and 6 bases from J, the gap between germline ends came to 6 bases. The CDR3 is 12 amino acids. CDR3 protein: CASSRLNSPLHF. CDR3 DNA sequence: TGTGCCAGCAGCCGACTTAATTCACCCCTCCACTTT.

This chain uses TRBV5-1 with TRBJ1-1; 7 nucleotides agree with TRBD1. Germline-derived CDR1 and CDR2 are SGHRS and YFSETQ. The V segment lost 1 base and the J segment 5 bases; nucleotides outside the gene matches: 5. The CDR3 sequence is 14 residues long. The DNA for the CDR3 is TGCGCCAGCAGCTTGACAGGGGACGCGACTGAAGCTTTCTTT. Residues: CASSLTGDATEAFF. Complete variable domain (other parts from reference TRBV5-1 and TRBJ1-1): KAGVTQTPRYLIKTRGQQVTLSCSPISGHRSVSWYQQTPGQGLQFLFEYFSETQRNKGNFPGRFSGRQFSNSRSEMNVSTLELGDSALYLCASSLTGDATEAFFGQGTRLTVV.

This chain joins TRBV4-1 and TRBJ2-7, with D tentatively TRBD1 (6 bases). Germline V CDR1 and CDR2: MGHRA, YSYEKL. Deletions cut 0 bases from V and 2 bases from J, with 17 bases between. This CDR3 contains 17 residues. The CDR3 loop reads CASSQDKGDMTTYEQYF. The CDR3 DNA reads as TGCGCCAGCAGCCAAGATAAGGGGGACATGACAACCTACGAGCAGTACTTC.

The chain is built from TRBV7-9 and TRBJ1-1; the match to TRBD1 covers 9 bases. The V gene's germline CDR1 is SEHNR and CDR2 FQNEAQ (reference sequence). Germline trimming cut 5 bases from V and 3 bases from J; bases unmatched to any gene: 7. The CDR3 is 15 amino acids. The CDR3, as DNA: TGTGCCAGCAGCCTCGGGACAGGGTCGGACACTGAAGCTTTCTTT. This gives the protein CASSLGTGSDTEAFF.

This clone has only a few counts. V gene TRBV6-5 combines with J gene TRBJ1-2; perhaps TRBD1 as D (5 bases). V lost 8 bases and J 6 bases, leaving 19 bases between the germline ends. The CDR3 length is 14 residues. Germline V gene sequence: CDR1 MNHEY, CDR2 SVGAGI. CDR3 nucleotide sequence: TGTGCCAGCGCCTCCCGGGCAGGGTGGGATGGCTACACCTTC. This sequence encodes CASASRAGWDGYTF.

This clone was detected a few times. The same CDR3 is also encoded by other DNA sequences in this sample. This chain joins TRBV4-1 and TRBJ2-1; perhaps TRBD2 as D (5 bases). With 1 base removed from V and 5 bases from J, the gap between germline ends came to 6 bases. Per germline, CDR1 MGHRA and CDR2 YSYEKL. The CDR3 is made up of 13 amino acids. CDR3 sequence reads: CASSQVGDNEQFF. As DNA, the CDR3 is TGCGCCAGCAGCCAAGTCGGGGACAATGAGCAGTTCTTC.

A few counts support this clone. The chain joins TRBV5-1 to TRBJ2-2, with TRBD2 as a possible D gene (5 bases). V gave up 0 bases and J gave up 7 bases, with 10 bases separating them. CDR3 length: 14 residues. The V gene's germline CDR1 is SGHRS and CDR2 YFSETQ. The CDR3 sequence is CASSLGHGGGELFF. The CDR3 DNA reads as TGCGCCAGCAGCTTGGGACATGGAGGCGGGGAGCTGTTTTTT.

V is TRBV2 and J is TRBJ2-2, with 12 positions matching TRBD2. This CDR3 region has 15 residues. V trimming: 8 bases; J trimming: 6 bases; junction bases outside the gene matches: 7. The germline V gene has CDR1 SNHLY and CDR2 FYNNEI. The CDR3 coding sequence is TGTGCCAGCCAGAAGACTAGCGGGGGAGCCGGGGAGCTGTTTTTT. It yields the protein CASQKTSGGAGELFF.

The rearrangement joins TRBV6-2 or TRBV6-3 to TRBJ2-2; tentatively, D is TRBD1 (6 bases). The CDR3 is 18 residues long. The V and J ends lost 3 bases and 0 bases respectively, with 17 bases between them. Germline CDR1 and CDR2: MNHEY and SVGEGT. The CDR3 spells CASSYPLSSGANTGELFF. CDR3 coding DNA: TGTGCCAGCAGTTATCCACTCTCTTCAGGGGCGAACACCGGGGAGCTGTTTTTT.

This clone was observed a few times. The rearrangement links TRBV5-4 to TRBJ2-5; 9 bases are a match to TRBD1. The CDR3 is 14 amino acids. CDR1 and CDR2 from the germline V gene are SGHNT and YYREEE (reference sequence). J was trimmed by 7 bases and V by 4 bases; bases with no gene match: 8. The CDR3 DNA follows: TGTGCCAGCAGCAGGGACAGGGTAGTGGGGACCCAGTACTTC. Its translation: CASSRDRVVGTQYF.

The chain uses TRBV11-3 and TRBJ2-2; D is unclear. This CDR3 has 15 amino acids. V was shortened by 0 bases and J by 7 bases, with 12 bases between the two germline ends. Germline CDR1 reads SGHNT; CDR2 reads YENEEA. CDR3 in DNA: TGTGCCAGCAGCTTAGATCCCATGGAGAACGGGGAGCTGTTTTTT. Protein sequence: CASSLDPMENGELFF.

The chain combines TRBV7-2 with TRBJ2-7, with 8 bases lining up with TRBD1. The CDR3 spans 14 residues. From germline, CDR1 is SGHTA and CDR2 FQGNSA. The V segment lost 4 bases and the J segment 2 bases; nucleotides outside the gene matches: 4. CDR3 coding DNA: TGTGCCAGCAGCTCATACAGGGGGACCTACGAGCAGTACTTC. Its protein product is CASSSYRGTYEQYF.

The count of this clone is one. In the same sample, other DNA sequences code for this CDR3. This chain uses TRBV5-1 with TRBJ2-1; TRBD2 agrees at 9 bases. V lost 4 bases, J lost 2 bases, and 4 bases stayed unmatched. The CDR3 covers 15 residues. CDR1 and CDR2 (germline): SGHRS, YFSETQ. CDR3 in DNA: TGCGCCAGCAGCCTGACTAGCGGAACCTACAATGAGCAGTTCTTC. Translated, it gives CASSLTSGTYNEQFF.

The J gene is TRBJ2-7, the V gene TRBV29-1; D not certain. V gave up 0 bases and J gave up 2 bases, with 8 bases separating them. There are 13 residues in the CDR3. The germline gives CDR1 SQVTM, CDR2 ANQGSEA. The CDR3 sequence: CSVEDRFTYEQYF. The DNA of the CDR3 is TGCAGCGTTGAAGACAGATTTACCTACGAGCAGTACTTC.